This is a list of T cell receptor beta chains from one sample in a study of blood T cell repertoires in COVID-19. Clones were read by immunoSEQ multiplex PCR, and TCRdb kept only the in-frame ones, dropping some. The table shows about 120,000 clones, with around 80% occurring only once. Sequenced sample: peripheral blood. The receptors come from a man between 45 and 60 years old with acute or convalescent COVID-19. The CDR3 runs from the conserved cysteine through the conserved F or W. The D gene is left open where the match is weak. Size is stated for part of the rows, as once, few or many counts, or as a class when the clone is expanded.

CASSTGQGAREQYF TGTGCCAGCAGCACGGGACAGGGGGCGAGGGAGCAGTACTTC TRBJ2-7 NA TRBV25-1 TRBD1
CATGHQNTEAFF TGTGCCACGGGACATCAGAACACTGAAGCTTTCTTT TRBJ1-1 NA TRBV7-9 NA
CASSYEVVGTEAFF TGTGCCAGCAGTTACGAGGTAGTAGGCACTGAAGCTTTCTTT TRBJ1-1 NA TRBV6-5 NA
CASSWGQGIVEQYF TGCGCCAGCAGCTGGGGACAGGGCATCGTCGAGCAGTACTTC TRBJ2-7 once TRBV5-1 TRBD1
CASSLRTSGPPGETQYF TGTGCCAGCAGCTTGCGGACTAGCGGTCCCCCGGGGGAGACCCAGTACTTC TRBJ2-5 NA TRBV7-6 TRBD2
CASTLAGGGYEQYF TGTGCCAGCACCCTAGCGGGAGGGGGTTACGAGCAGTACTTC TRBJ2-7 NA TRBV28 TRBD2
CASSNWTGLREQYF TGTGCCAGCAGCAATTGGACAGGGCTAAGGGAGCAGTACTTC TRBJ2-7 NA TRBV7-9 TRBD1
CSVGRQETQYF TGCAGTGTCGGGAGACAAGAGACCCAGTACTTC TRBJ2-5 NA TRBV20-1 NA
CASSKDRYSYEQYF TGTGCCAGCAGCAAAGACAGGTACTCCTACGAGCAGTACTTC TRBJ2-7 NA TRBV3-1/TRBV3-2 NA
CASSVQGSGANVLTF TGTGCCAGCAGCGTACAGGGCTCTGGGGCCAACGTCCTGACTTTC TRBJ2-6 NA TRBV9 NA
CASSQGDLTTSGNTIYF TGCGCCAGCAGCCAAGGGGACTTAACGACCTCTGGAAACACCATATATTTT TRBJ1-3 NA TRBV4-1 NA
CASGQNNSPLHF TGTGCCAGTGGGCAGAATAATTCACCCCTCCACTTT TRBJ1-6 few TRBV2 NA
CASSQRGQGNTGELFF TGTGCCAGCAGTCAGAGGGGACAGGGGAACACCGGGGAGCTGTTTTTT TRBJ2-2 NA TRBV3-1/TRBV3-2 TRBD1
CASRAREQDSPLHF TGTGCCAGCAGGGCCCGGGAGCAAGATTCACCCCTCCACTTT TRBJ1-6 NA TRBV28 NA
CASSRYRELSTNEKLFF TGTGCCAGTAGTAGGTACAGGGAACTTTCAACTAATGAAAAACTGTTTTTT TRBJ1-4 NA TRBV19 NA
CASSEVERGASGQFF TGTGCCAGCAGTGAAGTCGAGCGGGGGGCTAGTGGGCAGTTCTTC TRBJ2-1 NA TRBV6-1 TRBD2
CASSTRQGVFGEKLFF TGTGCCAGCAGCACCCGACAGGGCGTTTTCGGTGAAAAACTGTTTTTT TRBJ1-4 NA TRBV3-1/TRBV3-2 TRBD1
CASSYWADTQETQYF TGTGCCAGCAGTTACTGGGCGGACACCCAAGAGACCCAGTACTTC TRBJ2-5 NA TRBV6-2/TRBV6-3 NA
CASSEAIMSGDGKETQYF TGTGCCAGCAGTGAAGCGATCATGTCAGGGGATGGGAAGGAGACCCAGTACTTC TRBJ2-5 NA TRBV6-1 NA
CASSYPGSNGCTF TGTGCCAGCAGTTACCCAGGGTCGAATGGCTGCACCTTC TRBJ1-2 NA TRBV6-5 NA
CASSSGLAGGHTGELFF TGCGCCAGCAGCTCGGGACTAGCGGGAGGTCACACCGGGGAGCTGTTTTTT TRBJ2-2 NA TRBV5-1 TRBD2
CASSLEGTAINEQFF TGTGCCAGCAGCTTAGAGGGTACTGCCATCAATGAGCAGTTCTTC TRBJ2-1 NA TRBV7-3 NA
CASSLAREGYTF TGCGCCAGCAGCTTGGCCAGGGAAGGCTACACCTTC TRBJ1-2 once TRBV5-1 NA